The sequence of this T cell receptor (beta chain) was determined in a study of shared clonotypes between healthy human individuals. The overall study: The cohort had two women and a few men, ages 18 to 49.

The ends were cut back, 3 bases at V and 4 bases at J, with 14 bases in the middle. Per germline, CDR1 SGHRS and CDR2 YFSETQ. The CDR3 is 14 residues long. A note on this clone: The antigen remains unidentified.

Method: immunoSEQ multiplex PCR; TCRdb's copy keeps in-frame clones and lacks some. The sample holds more than 2 million clones, more than 90% seen once. Study-wide findings and caveats: Limitation of the genetic and exposure-history diversity represented came from the few donors.

CD45RA+ naive and CD45RA-negative memory subsets were separated from CD4+ cells. The chain combines TRBV5-1 with TRBJ2-7, with D hard to call. Sequenced material: naive CD4+ T cells sorted from blood. Described subset: CD45RA+ positively selected. This clonotype originated in a man in his late teens or twenties in good health. CDR3 bases: TGCGCCAGCAGCTCCGACGCGGTTGGGTACGAGCAGTACTTC. This encodes CASSSDAVGYEQYF.